Shown below are 13 T cell receptor beta chains from a single sample sequenced in a study of CD8+CD57+ T cells in acquired aplastic anemia. According to the study, genomic DNA was the template for TCR beta VDJ and CDR3 profiling. Via MiXCR, TCRdb re-called the reads, giving one row per CDR3 protein. The data hold 150,000 to 200,000 distinct CDR3 sequences, with less than 60% observed a single time. CD8+CD57+ cell expansion, shown by flow cytometry, had occurred in the patients selected for sequencing. Sequencing used sorted CD4+, CD8+, or CD8+CD57+ T cells (not recorded which) from PBMCs. All receptors come from a human donor with aplastic anemia.

This clonotype was detected only a few times. The gene calls are TRBV29-1 and TRBJ2-7; TRBD1 agrees at 7 bases. CDR1 is SQVTM, CDR2 ANQGSEA, per germline. This CDR3 comprises 12 residues. J gave up 3 bases and V 8 bases, and 7 bases lay outside the gene matches. The CDR3 is CSLTGVNYEQYF. In DNA form, the CDR3 reads TGCAGCTTAACAGGGGTGAACTACGAGCAGTACTTC.

The chain uses TRBV30 and TRBJ2-7; no clear D. V lost 2 bases to trimming and J lost 6 bases, with 8 bases between them. CDR3 size: 11 residues. Looked up from germline, CDR1 is GTSNPN and CDR2 is SVGIG (reference sequence). CDR3 protein: CAWSSSVEQYF. DNA for the CDR3: TGTGCCTGGAGTTCATCAGTCGAGCAGTACTTC.

The genes are TRBV19 and TRBJ2-4; D possibly corresponds to TRBD1 (5 bases). Germline assignment: CDR1 LNHDA and CDR2 SQIVND (reference sequence). V was pared by 10 bases and J by 1 base, with 11 bases between. CDR3 length: 13 amino acids. CDR3 region: CATMPGAKNIQYF. CDR3 DNA: TGTGCCACCATGCCAGGGGCCAAAAACATTCAGTACTTC.

This clonotype was recorded a few times. This chain joins TRBV5-5 and TRBJ2-4; 8 positions match TRBD2. V gave up 7 bases and J gave up 2 bases; unmatched junction bases: 5. Germline CDR1 reads SGHKS; CDR2 reads YYEKEE (reference sequence). The CDR3 covers 14 residues. In nucleotides, the CDR3 is TGTGCCAGCGGGACGGGGGGGACCAAAAACATTCAGTACTTC. Translation gives CASGTGGTKNIQYF.

The chain recombines TRBV5-1 with TRBJ2-7, with 10 bases fitting TRBD2. Per the germline V gene, CDR1 is SGHRS and CDR2 is YFSETQ. Trimming at V came to 2 bases and at J to 7 bases, leaving 12 bases not matched to a gene. There are 16 residues in the CDR3. CDR3 sequence reads: CASSFLAGVDTGEQYF. The DNA for the CDR3 is TGCGCCAGCAGCTTCCTAGCGGGAGTGGACACCGGGGAGCAGTACTTC.

Regarding this clonotype: Because the CDR3's place on the DNA is in doubt, the DNA is left out and the CDR3 is given as listed by TCRdb. The V and J genes are TRBV20-1 and TRBJ2-3; the table assigns TRBD1, which was not confirmed against the DNA. Germline V gene lookup returns CDR1 DFQATT and CDR2 SNEGSKA (reference sequence). The CDR3 is made up of 16 amino acids, end residues included. CDR3 sequence: CCASSPRGGQTDTQYF.

The sample holds many counts of this clonotype. V and J are TRBV19 and TRBJ2-7; D may be TRBD1 or TRBD2 (6 bases each). Trimming left V 3 bases short and J 3 bases short, with 12 bases between. CDR1 LNHDA and CDR2 SQIVND come from the germline V gene (reference sequence). This CDR3 is 14 amino acids long. This chain's CDR3 is CASSIGGHNYEQYF. DNA of the CDR3: TGTGCCAGTAGTATCGGGGGACACAACTACGAGCAGTACTTC.

This chain links TRBV29-1 with TRBJ2-3; no reliable D call. The germline gives CDR1 SQVTM, CDR2 ANQGSEA. This CDR3 has 12 residues. V was clipped by 5 bases and J by 5 bases, with 11 bases between them. Written as DNA, the CDR3 is TGCAGCGTTTCACGATTCGGAGATACGCAGTATTTT. Its protein product is CSVSRFGDTQYF.

This chain joins TRBV25-1 and TRBJ1-2; D is possibly TRBD1 (6 bases). Germline V gene data show CDR1 as MGHDK and CDR2 as SYGVNS. The germline V and J ends were trimmed by 4 bases and 4 bases, with 25 bases remaining between them. The CDR3 runs 18 residues. Here the CDR3 DNA reads TGTGCCAGCAGTGCCTATCCGGGACAAGGCGGCGCTGGCTATGGCTACACCTTC. Translated, it gives CASSAYPGQGGAGYGYTF.

The V and J genes are TRBV7-8 and TRBJ2-7; the D gene is possibly TRBD2 (6 bases). Trimming took off 2 bases at V and 2 bases at J, with 13 bases between the two ends. The germline gives CDR1 SGHVS, CDR2 FQNEAQ. This CDR3 is built from 15 residues. The CDR3 loop reads CASSLLAAGTYEQYF. For the CDR3, the DNA is TGTGCCAGCAGCTTATTAGCCGCGGGGACCTACGAGCAGTACTTC.

This clonotype was picked up many times. V is TRBV4-3 and J is TRBJ2-2, with TRBD2 identical over 7 bases. Germline CDR1 is LGHNA and CDR2 is YSLEER. The trim removed 4 bases at V and 1 base at J, leaving 12 bases unmatched. The CDR3 extends over 18 amino acids. The CDR3 spells CASSRAFLAAMNTGELFF. In nucleotides, the CDR3 is TGCGCCAGCAGCCGCGCATTCCTAGCGGCAATGAACACCGGGGAGCTGTTTTTT.

At least ten counts were recorded for this clonotype. The rearrangement links TRBV5-1 to TRBJ2-5, with 11 bases that match TRBD1. Unmatched junction bases numbered 3, after V lost 0 bases and J lost 2 bases. The V gene's germline CDR1 is SGHRS and CDR2 YFSETQ. The CDR3 has 16 residues. Here the CDR3 DNA reads TGCGCCAGCAGCTTGGGGGACAGGGGGGGGCAAGAGACCCAGTACTTC. Translating it yields CASSLGDRGGQETQYF.

This clonotype was seen ten or more times. The gene calls are TRBV20-1 and TRBJ2-3; D is uncertain. The length of the CDR3 is 14 residues. From germline, CDR1 is DFQATT and CDR2 SNEGSKA (reference sequence). The V gene lost 1 base and the J gene lost 2 bases, with 10 bases spanning the gap. The CDR3 spells CSARVRQNTDTQYF. CDR3 nucleotide sequence: TGCAGTGCTAGAGTGAGGCAGAACACAGATACGCAGTATTTT.